This T cell receptor (beta chain) appears in the sequencing data of a study of T cell repertoires in cytomegalovirus infection. Turning to the study itself: Matching HLA type, along with CMV infection, was indicated by public TCR beta signatures.

One entry per CDR3 protein, called by TCRdb with MiXCR from the reads. The repertoire has 200,000 or so distinct CDR3 sequences, 28% of them found once; the top ten carry roughly 32%. Regarding this clonotype: Its specificity is not known.

CDR1 MNHNY and CDR2 SVGAGI come from the germline V gene (reference sequence). Trimming stripped 5 bases from V and 2 bases from J, with 22 bases between. The CDR3 length is 17 residues. Study-wide findings and caveats: HLA-C-restricted TCR beta clonotypes specific for CMV led the ex vivo response. CMV carriers having the relevant HLA were flagged by cumulative public TCR beta family frequency.

The chain joins TRBV6-6 to TRBJ2-7; D possibly corresponds to TRBD1 (5 bases). Input material: PBMCs. This clonotype was obtained from a human donor in good health (CMV status not recorded). Some clones in this sample may be carry-over from other donors' samples. The CDR3 DNA is TGTGCCAGCAGTCGAAAAAATCAGGGTAGTTTCCCCTACGAGCAGTACTTC. Translation gives CASSRKNQGSFPYEQYF.